The 26 T cell receptor beta chains listed next were all sequenced from one sample in a study of shared clonotypes between healthy human individuals. Here immunoSEQ multiplex PCR was the method, and the copy in TCRdb shows in-frame clones only, minus some. The data show 1.5 million to 2.5 million clones, about 95% seen once. Naive CD8 populations comprised CD45RO-negative cells positively selected for CCR7, excluding terminally differentiated effector memory CD45RA+ cells. The sequenced material came from naive CD8+ T cells sorted from blood. All receptors come from a man aged 18 to 30 in good health.

This sequence joins TRBV13 and TRBJ1-2, with 9 nucleotides matching TRBD1. Trimming removed 5 bases from V and 8 bases from J; junction bases left unmatched: 6. Germline CDR1 PRHDT, CDR2 FYEKMQ (reference sequence). The CDR3 totals 13 residues. The CDR3 spells CASSLTGGRGYTF. The DNA of the CDR3 is TGTGCCAGCAGCCTCACAGGGGGCCGAGGCTACACCTTC. Using reference TRBV13 and TRBJ1-2 for the parts outside the CDR3, the full variable domain is AAGVIQSPRHLIKEKRETATLKCYPIPRHDTVYWYQQGPGQDPQFLISFYEKMQSDKGSIPDRFSAQQFSDYHSELNMSSLELGDSALYFCASSLTGGRGYTFGSGTRLTVV.

The chain links TRBV29-1 to TRBJ2-1; the D is unclear. In germline, CDR1 is SQVTM, CDR2 ANQGSEA. The CDR3 is 11 amino acids. The V end was cut by 7 bases, the J end by 4 bases, with 8 bases between. CDR3 sequence: CSAERYNEQFF. CDR3 in DNA: TGCAGCGCCGAAAGGTACAATGAGCAGTTCTTC.

This sequence joins TRBV7-9 and TRBJ2-7, with TRBD1 matching over 7 bases. Germline assignment: CDR1 SEHNR and CDR2 FQNEAQ (reference sequence). CDR3 length equals 15 residues. Trimming cost V 5 bases and J 5 bases; bases outside gene matches: 12. This CDR3 reads CASSISGTVPHEQYF. In nucleotides, the CDR3 is TGTGCCAGCAGCATATCCGGGACAGTCCCCCACGAGCAGTACTTC.

This rearrangement joins TRBV11-2 to TRBJ1-1; 7 bases line up with TRBD1. Germline-derived CDR1 and CDR2 are SGHAT and FQNNGV. The V gene end was trimmed by 2 bases and the J gene end by 3 bases; junction bases not matched to a gene: 12. CDR3 size: 17 residues. The CDR3, as DNA: TGTGCCAGCAGCTTAAGGGCAAGGGGGCTGGATGACACTGAAGCTTTCTTT. Its protein is CASSLRARGLDDTEAFF.

The V gene is TRBV27, the J gene TRBJ1-1; D remains unclear. Germline V gene sequence: CDR1 MNHEY, CDR2 SMNVEV (reference sequence). Trimming left V 0 bases short and J 5 bases short, with 10 bases between. This CDR3 is built from 14 residues. CDR3 nucleotides: TGTGCCAGCAGTTTATCCATGGCGGGTACTGAAGCTTTCTTT. It yields the protein CASSLSMAGTEAFF.

The genes are TRBV30 and TRBJ1-2; 7 nucleotides agree with TRBD1. The junction had 4 bases not matched to a gene; V was cut back by 0 bases and J by 3 bases. This CDR3 has 14 residues. Per the germline V gene, CDR1 is GTSNPN and CDR2 is SVGIG (reference sequence). The CDR3 sequence is CAWSVMGTDYGYTF. CDR3 DNA: TGTGCCTGGAGTGTAATGGGGACAGACTATGGCTACACCTTC.

This clone came up once. The chain uses TRBV5-1 and TRBJ2-2; D is unclear. The CDR3 covers 14 residues. Germline assignment: CDR1 SGHRS and CDR2 YFSETQ. The germline V and J ends were trimmed by 1 base and 10 bases, with 14 bases remaining between them. Here the CDR3 reads CASSLSATKEELFF. The CDR3 nucleotides read TGCGCCAGCAGCTTGTCGGCTACCAAGGAGGAGCTGTTTTTT.

CDR3 in amino acids: CASSLATSGNEQFF. The CDR3 DNA is TGTGCCAGCAGCTTAGCAACTAGCGGCAATGAGCAGTTCTTC. The rearrangement joins TRBV7-9 to TRBJ2-1; 8 nucleotides agree with TRBD2. Unmatched junction bases numbered 1, after V lost 0 bases and J lost 6 bases. Germline V gene lookup returns CDR1 SEHNR and CDR2 FQNEAQ (reference sequence). The CDR3 extends over 14 amino acids.

The gene calls are TRBV4-1 and TRBJ2-2, with D possibly TRBD2 on 5 matching bases. V shed 0 bases and J shed 5 bases, with 7 bases lying between them. The germline V gene encodes CDR1 MGHRA and CDR2 YSYEKL. This CDR3 has 14 residues. The CDR3 nucleotides read TGCGCCAGCAGCCAAGAAACGGGAACCGGGGAGCTGTTTTTT. This codes for CASSQETGTGELFF.

Concerning this clone itself: Other DNA variants within this sample encode the same CDR3. The chain uses TRBV4-1 and TRBJ1-5; no clear D. This CDR3 comprises 13 residues. The ends were cut back, 0 bases at V and 7 bases at J, with 7 bases in the middle. CDR1 MGHRA and CDR2 YSYEKL come from the germline V gene. The CDR3 here is CASSQDLGQPQHF. In nucleotides, the CDR3 is TGCGCCAGCAGCCAAGATCTGGGACAGCCCCAGCATTTT.

The chain couples TRBV19 to TRBJ1-5, with D perhaps matching TRBD1 (5 bases). CDR1 and CDR2 from the germline V gene are LNHDA and SQIVND (reference sequence). This CDR3 contains 17 residues. V lost 0 bases and J lost 5, with 17 bases in between. The CDR3, as DNA: TGTGCCAGTAGTATAGATCGCGAGGGGCTCTGGGATCAGCCCCAGCATTTT. This encodes CASSIDREGLWDQPQHF.

The genes are TRBV12-5 and TRBJ2-5; D remains unclear. The CDR3 is made up of 12 amino acids. Trimming shortened V by 4 bases and J by 1 base, and 4 bases separated the two germline ends. Looked up from germline, CDR1 is LGHNT and CDR2 is FRNRAP. The CDR3 reads CASGSTQETQYF. As DNA, the CDR3 is TGTGCTAGTGGTTCTACCCAAGAGACCCAGTACTTC.

The chain is built from TRBV7-2 and TRBJ2-7, with a tentative D call TRBD1 (6 bases). Germline V lookup: CDR1 SGHTA, CDR2 FQGNSA. The V end lost 0 bases, the J end lost 1 base, and 13 bases lay between the germline ends. CDR3 length equals 16 residues. In DNA, the CDR3 is TGTGCCAGCAGCTTAGCGGGGCAGGGGCGATCCTACGAGCAGTACTTC. Its protein is CASSLAGQGRSYEQYF.

The rearrangement joins TRBV9 to TRBJ2-3; D uncertain. From germline, CDR1 is SGDLS and CDR2 YYNGEE. V was cut by 3 bases and J by 6 bases, with 11 bases left in between. The length of the CDR3 is 13 residues. CDR3 loop: CASSGLNGDTQYF. The CDR3 DNA follows: TGTGCCAGCAGCGGACTTAATGGGGATACGCAGTATTTT.

The chain carries TRBV4-1 and TRBJ2-1; D unclear. CDR3 length equals 15 residues. Trimming shortened V by 1 base and J by 6 bases, and 13 bases separated the two germline ends. Germline V gene lookup returns CDR1 MGHRA and CDR2 YSYEKL. CDR3 sequence: CASSQGPLRTNEQFF. The CDR3 region has the DNA TGCGCCAGCAGCCAAGGCCCACTGCGGACCAATGAGCAGTTCTTC.

The chain has TRBV4-3 and TRBJ1-2; possibly TRBD1 for D (5 bases). The CDR3 is made up of 19 amino acids. From germline, CDR1 is LGHNA and CDR2 YSLEER. V lost 1 base and J lost 6, with 27 bases in between. CDR3 loop: CASSQVDNRGEPNINGYTF. CDR3 DNA: TGCGCCAGCAGCCAAGTAGACAACCGGGGGGAACCCAATATAAATGGCTACACCTTC.

The chain has TRBV2 and TRBJ2-7; D is ambiguous. This CDR3 region has 15 residues. The V end was cut by 2 bases, the J end by 5 bases, with 16 bases between. From germline, CDR1 is SNHLY and CDR2 FYNNEI. The CDR3 region is CASSENSGAQDEQYF. DNA for the CDR3: TGTGCCAGCAGTGAAAATTCCGGCGCCCAAGACGAGCAGTACTTC.

A note on this clone: At the DNA level, this CDR3 is encoded by other sequences in the same sample as well. CDR3 residues: CASSYSGSYNEQFF. The CDR3 DNA is TGTGCCAGCAGTTACAGCGGATCCTACAATGAGCAGTTCTTC. The rearrangement joins TRBV6-5 to TRBJ2-1; D possibly corresponds to TRBD2 (5 bases). The germline V gene has CDR1 MNHEY and CDR2 SVGAGI. The CDR3 loop spans 14 amino acids. The germline V and J ends were trimmed by 2 bases and 1 base, with 6 bases remaining between them.

This chain's CDR3 is CASSLEGGVETQYF. The CDR3 DNA reads as TGTGCCAGCAGCTTAGAAGGGGGGGTAGAGACCCAGTACTTC. This chain connects TRBV7-2 to TRBJ2-5; possibly TRBD2 for D (7 bases). CDR3 size: 14 residues. Trimming removed 1 base from V and 4 bases from J, with 10 bases in between. The germline V gene encodes CDR1 SGHTA and CDR2 FQGNSA.

This chain connects TRBV4-1 to TRBJ2-7, with TRBD2 matching over 12 bases. This CDR3 has 16 residues. The germline CDR1 and CDR2 sequences are MGHRA and YSYEKL. Trimming took 1 base from V and 5 from J; bases not matched to a gene: 6. CDR3 sequence reads: CASSQVASGGAHEQYF. CDR3 in DNA: TGCGCCAGCAGCCAAGTTGCTAGCGGGGGGGCCCACGAGCAGTACTTC.

The rearrangement joins TRBV7-2 to TRBJ2-7; no clear D gene. Germline assignment: CDR1 SGHTA and CDR2 FQGNSA. The CDR3 loop spans 12 amino acids. The V end was cut by 5 bases, the J end by 6 bases, with 11 bases between. The CDR3 reads CASSHLWREQYF. DNA for the CDR3: TGTGCCAGCAGCCACCTTTGGCGCGAGCAGTACTTC. The variable domain in full, with the rest retrieved from reference TRBV7-2 and TRBJ2-7, is GAGVSQSPSNKVTEKGKDVELRCDPISGHTALYWYRQSLGQGLEFLIYFQGNSAPDKSGLPSDRFSAERTGGSVSTLTIQRTQQEDSAVYLCASSHLWREQYFGPGTRLTVT.

The chain couples TRBV9 to TRBJ1-6, with a tentative D call TRBD1 (5 bases). V lost 2 bases, J lost 3 bases, and 15 bases lay in between. The germline V gene has CDR1 SGDLS and CDR2 YYNGEE. This CDR3 has 17 amino acids. CDR3 amino acids: CASSVEPGPVYNSPLHF. In nucleotides, the CDR3 is TGTGCCAGCAGCGTCGAACCGGGGCCAGTCTATAATTCACCCCTCCACTTT.

The rearrangement joins TRBV13 to TRBJ1-6; weak D call: TRBD1 (5 bases). Germline loops: CDR1 PRHDT, CDR2 FYEKMQ (reference sequence). The CDR3 covers 14 residues. The V gene lost 2 bases and the J gene lost 8 bases, with 10 bases spanning the gap. CDR3 protein: CASSLTGVDSPLHF. As DNA, the CDR3 is TGTGCCAGCAGCTTAACGGGGGTGGATTCACCCCTCCACTTT.

V is TRBV2 and J is TRBJ2-1, with D possibly being TRBD2 (7 bases). Per germline, CDR1 SNHLY and CDR2 FYNNEI. This CDR3 is built from 15 residues. Trimming took off 0 bases at V and 7 bases at J, with 13 bases between the two ends. The DNA for the CDR3 is TGTGCCAGCAGTGAAGCGGGGGGGCCTCGAAATGAGCAGTTCTTC. Translated, it gives CASSEAGGPRNEQFF.

The rearrangement links TRBV6-5 to TRBJ2-7; 9 positions agree with TRBD1. Per germline, CDR1 MNHEY and CDR2 SVGAGI. With 2 bases clipped from V and 5 bases from J, the junction kept 10 bases outside the gene matches. The CDR3 sequence is 16 residues long. The DNA of the CDR3 is TGTGCCAGCAGTTACACATCCTTCGGGACAGGGAACGAGCAGTACTTC. Protein product: CASSYTSFGTGNEQYF.

This chain links TRBV2 with TRBJ2-7; 11 bases map to TRBD2. Germline CDR1 reads SNHLY; CDR2 reads FYNNEI. V shed 4 bases, J shed 2 bases, and the junction held 19 bases outside the gene matches. This CDR3 is 20 amino acids long. CDR3 DNA: TGTGCCAGCAGTGCGGCGGACAGGGATGAGGGACTAGCGGTAGCCTACGAGCAGTACTTC. Encoded protein: CASSAADRDEGLAVAYEQYF.